Listed below are T cell receptor beta chains from one sample, sequenced in a study of shared clonotypes between healthy human individuals. Here immunoSEQ multiplex PCR was the method, and the copy in TCRdb shows in-frame clones only, minus some. The sample shows about 2.1 million clones, around 95% of them seen only once. Sequenced sample: naive CD8+ T cells from PBMCs. Receptor source: a man in his late teens or twenties in good health. Some clones in this sample may be carry-over from other donors' samples. Each CDR3 is given with its conserved first and last residue. The order of the fields is D gene, clone size, J gene, V gene, CDR3 DNA, CDR3 protein. D genes are given only for firm matches. Some rows mark clone size as missing; the rest say once, few, many or name a class of expanded clone.

>TRBD2|NA|TRBJ2-1|TRBV7-3
TGTGCCAGCAGCTTCTTGGGGACTAGCGGGGCAGTCCAGTTCTTC
CASSFLGTSGAVQFF
>TRBD2|NA|TRBJ2-1|TRBV11-1
TGTGCCAGCAGCCTAGCGGAGGGCACCTACAATGAGCAGTTCTTC
CASSLAEGTYNEQFF
>TRBD2|NA|TRBJ2-3|TRBV7-6
TGTGCCAGCAGCTGGGGGGGACTAGCGCGGGATACGCAGTATTTT
CASSWGGLARDTQYF
>NA|once|TRBJ2-2|TRBV15
TGTGCCACCAGCAGGGCTTCCACCGGGGAGCTGTTTTTT
CATSRASTGELFF
>TRBD2|NA|TRBJ2-5|TRBV28
TGTGCTACCGGGAGGGATGACGGAGAGACCCAGTACTTC
CATGRDDGETQYF
>TRBD2|NA|TRBJ2-3|TRBV11-2
TGTGCCAGCAGCTTAACTAGCGGGTCCACAGATACGCAGTATTTT
CASSLTSGSTDTQYF
>NA|NA|TRBJ1-5|TRBV2
TGTGCCAGCAGTGAAGATGCCAGGGTTCTTGGGACTCAGCCCCAGCATTTT
CASSEDARVLGTQPQHF
>NA|NA|TRBJ2-7|TRBV27
TGTGCCAGCAGTTCCGGACTGGCGGGGGAGCAGTACTTC
CASSSGLAGEQYF
>TRBD1|NA|TRBJ2-1|TRBV4-1
TGCGCCAGCAGCCAAGATCCCTCCGGGACAGGGGGCGTAGATGAGCAGTTCTTC
CASSQDPSGTGGVDEQFF
>TRBD1|NA|TRBJ2-7|TRBV9
TGTGCCAGCAGCATCGGACAGGGGGCCTACGAGCAGTACTTC
CASSIGQGAYEQYF
>NA|NA|TRBJ1-2|TRBV13
TGTGCCAGCAGCCTCGAGACGCTGGGCTACACCTTC
CASSLETLGYTF
>NA|NA|TRBJ2-1|TRBV2
TGTGCCAGCAGTGAAGGACAGTGGTATGAGCAGTTCTTC
CASSEGQWYEQFF
>NA|NA|TRBJ2-7|TRBV19
TGTGCCAGTAGTATCTACGGACAGCCACACGAGCAGTACTTC
CASSIYGQPHEQYF
>NA|few|TRBJ2-7|TRBV28
TGTGCCAGCAGCAACTACGAGCAGTACTTC
CASSNYEQYF
>NA|NA|TRBJ2-3|TRBV6-6
TGTGCCAGCAGTTCCGGTGCTTCTTATACGCAGTATTTT
CASSSGASYTQYF
>NA|NA|TRBJ2-2|TRBV7-9
TGTGCCACACGGGACAGGGTGTCTAGCGGGATTGAAACCGGGGAGCTGTTTTTT
CATRDRVSSGIETGELFF
>NA|few|TRBJ1-1|TRBV5-6
TGTGCCAGCAACCAAGGGACATCTGAAGCTTTCTTT
CASNQGTSEAFF
>NA|NA|TRBJ1-3|TRBV9
TGTGCCAGCAGCGTAGGGCAGTCCCCGAACACCATATATTTT
CASSVGQSPNTIYF
>TRBD2|NA|TRBJ2-2|TRBV2
TGTGCCAGCAGTTATATTAGCGGGAAGGCCGGGGAGCTGTTTTTT
CASSYISGKAGELFF
>NA|NA|TRBJ1-5|TRBV19
TGTGCCAGTAGTATAGAGTTCAGGGATGGCAATCAGCCCCAGCATTTT
CASSIEFRDGNQPQHF
>NA|NA|TRBJ2-5|TRBV15
TGTGCCACCAGCAGGGATCGGGACGGTGAAGAGACCCAGTACTTC
CATSRDRDGEETQYF
>NA|NA|TRBJ2-2|TRBV4-1
TGCGCCAGCAGCCAAGAAGAGGGACGGGGGACCGGGGAGCTGTTTTTT
CASSQEEGRGTGELFF
>TRBD2|NA|TRBJ2-3|TRBV13
TGTGCCAGCAGCTCCGCCGGGACTAGCGGGAGGGCCCAAGATACGCAGTATTTT
CASSSAGTSGRAQDTQYF
>NA|NA|TRBJ1-5|TRBV6-1
TGTGCCAGCCGGGGGGGGAGCCCGAGAAATCAGCCCCAGCATTTT
CASRGGSPRNQPQHF
>TRBD2|NA|TRBJ2-7|TRBV29-1
TGCAGCGTCCTGGGGGGACTAGCGGGATACGAGCAGTACTTC
CSVLGGLAGYEQYF
>NA|NA|TRBJ2-3|TRBV4-1
TGCGCCAGCAGCCAGGTTTACACAGATACGCAGTATTTT
CASSQVYTDTQYF
>NA|NA|TRBJ2-1|TRBV6-5
TGTGCCAGCAGTTACTCCGCAGGGGTGGGCAATGAGCAGTTCTTC
CASSYSAGVGNEQFF
>NA|NA|TRBJ1-1|TRBV27
TGTGCCAGCAACCCCTTCGCGAGAAGCACTGAAGCTTTCTTT
CASNPFARSTEAFF